This entry concerns a single T cell receptor beta chain. Treatment defined: oral pan-JAK inhibitor, 5-10 mg twice daily. The data are from a study of CD8+ T cells in alopecia areata. This CDR3 has 14 residues. Trimming took 5 bases from V and 5 from J; bases not matched to a gene: 10. Looked up from germline, CDR1 is GTSNPN and CDR2 is SVGIG (reference sequence). Extracted RNA was reverse transcribed into cDNA, the sequencing template. Repertoires were generated with immunoSEQ multiplex PCR, while TCRdb's copy carries only in-frame clones and drops some. The repertoire includes 150,000 to 200,000 clones, 50% to 70% of them detected once, and 0.9% to 1% sits in the top ten.

Here the sequenced sample was CD4+ T cells sorted from blood, taken at week 4, from a patient treated with tofacitinib. The chain has TRBV30 and TRBJ2-5, with 8 positions matching TRBD2. The sequence came from a human donor with alopecia areata. CDR3 nucleotides: TGTGCCTGGTCGGTCGGGGGGGCCCTGGAGACCCAGTACTTC. It codes for CAWSVGGALETQYF.